The rows below give T cell receptor beta chains drawn from one sample of a study of T cell responses to AZD1222 COVID-19 vaccine. The table came from immunoSEQ multiplex PCR; TCRdb's copy has only in-frame clones and leaves some out. Among about 140,000 clones listed, about nine tenths were seen once. The material was peripheral blood, obtained on day 0 of AZD1222 vaccination. Receptors originate from an adult in good health. The CDR3 runs from the conserved cysteine through the conserved F or W. The D gene is left open where the match is weak. Clone size is shown for a subset of rows, as once, few, many or a class of expanded clone.

size	D	V	J	DNA	CDR3
.	TRBD1	TRBV19	TRBJ1-1	TGTGCCAGTAGTATCACCGGGACAGGGCCTGAAGCTTTCTTT	CASSITGTGPEAFF
.	.	TRBV21-1	TRBJ2-1	TGTGCCAGCAGCAAAGCAAGACAGGTTGGGTACAATGAGCAGTTCTTC	CASSKARQVGYNEQFF
.	TRBD1	TRBV7-2	TRBJ2-7	TGTGCCAGCAGCTTAATAGGCGCGGGACAGGGGTACGAGCAGTACTTC	CASSLIGAGQGYEQYF
many	.	TRBV6-4	TRBJ2-3	TGTGCCAGCAGTGAGGAAGGGGGCACAGATACGCAGTATTTT	CASSEEGGTDTQYF
.	.	TRBV10-3	TRBJ1-1	TGTGCCATCAGAACCTTACAGGGTGACACTGAAGCTTTCTTT	CAIRTLQGDTEAFF
.	.	TRBV7-9	TRBJ1-5	TGTGCCAGCAGAGAGGGGGGCAATCAGCCCCAGCATTTT	CASREGGNQPQHF
.	TRBD1	TRBV27	TRBJ1-2	TGTGCCAGCAGTTTTGGGGGACAGCAAATATATGGCTACACCTTC	CASSFGGQQIYGYTF
.	.	TRBV27	TRBJ1-5	TGTGCCAGCAGTTTAGAGGGTATAAGGAATCAGCCCCAGCATTTT	CASSLEGIRNQPQHF
.	.	TRBV10-3	TRBJ1-1	TGTGCCATCAGTGACCCCGGCAAGAATGAAGCTTTCTTT	CAISDPGKNEAFF
.	.	TRBV6-2/TRBV6-3	TRBJ1-3	TGTGCCAGCAGTATCCACCGGGACACGGGCGACACCATATATTTT	CASSIHRDTGDTIYF
.	TRBD2	TRBV6-5	TRBJ2-3	TGTGCCACGGGACGGGGGGGAAGCACAGATACGCAGTATTTT	CATGRGGSTDTQYF
.	.	TRBV2	TRBJ2-7	TGTGCCAGCAGGCCCTCGGCCAGCTACGAGCAGTACTTC	CASRPSASYEQYF
.	.	TRBV7-6	TRBJ2-1	TGTGCCAGCAGCTTAGGAGGCTCCTACAATGAGCAGTTCTTC	CASSLGGSYNEQFF
.	TRBD2	TRBV19	TRBJ2-1	TGTGCCAGTAGTATACTGAGAGCGGGAGGGATATATGAGCAGTTCTTC	CASSILRAGGIYEQFF
.	TRBD1	TRBV6-5	TRBJ2-7	TGTGCCACGATACAGGGGGCTTCCTACGAGCAGTACTTC	CATIQGASYEQYF
many	.	TRBV15	TRBJ1-2	TGTGCCACCAGCAGAGGACGCATGGGCCCCCAGGGTGGCTACACCTTC	CATSRGRMGPQGGYTF
.	.	TRBV5-1	TRBJ1-1	TGCGCCAGCAGCTTGGCGGGCAGGCGGGACACTGAAGCTTTCTTT	CASSLAGRRDTEAFF
.	TRBD1	TRBV5-4	TRBJ2-2	TGTGCCAGCAGCCCGACAGGGATGAGCACCGGGGAGCTGTTTTTT	CASSPTGMSTGELFF
.	.	TRBV24-1	TRBJ2-7	TGTGCCACCAGTGATGAGAGGGGATACGAGCAGTACTTC	CATSDERGYEQYF
.	.	TRBV5-1	TRBJ2-1	TGCGCCAGCAGCTTGGGGAAGGGGATTTACAATGAGCAGTTCTTC	CASSLGKGIYNEQFF
.	.	TRBV5-1	TRBJ2-7	TGCGCCAGCAGCTTGGCTGGGTCCTACGAGCAGTACTTC	CASSLAGSYEQYF
.	.	TRBV9	TRBJ1-5	TGTGCCAGCAGCGTAGGGTCAGGACAGAGCAGCAATCAGCCCCAGCATTTT	CASSVGSGQSSNQPQHF
.	.	TRBV5-3	TRBJ1-1	TGTGCGGCCGGGACTGAAGCTTTCTTT	CAAGTEAFF
few	.	TRBV5-6	TRBJ1-6	TGTGCCAGCAGCTTGGAGGGAGGGGGTGATTCACCCCTCCACTTT	CASSLEGGGDSPLHF
.	TRBD2	TRBV7-2	TRBJ2-7	TGTGCCAGTAGGCCCCCCGGGAGGGCCGACCACGAGCAGTACTTC	CASRPPGRADHEQYF
.	.	TRBV19	TRBJ1-1	TGTGCCAGTAGTATTTTGGGAGGGGTCGGCACTGAAGCTTTCTTT	CASSILGGVGTEAFF
.	TRBD1	TRBV6-2/TRBV6-3	TRBJ1-5	TGTGCCAGCAGCCCGTACTCTCCGGGACAGGGAAATCAGCCCCAGCATTTT	CASSPYSPGQGNQPQHF
.	TRBD1	TRBV30	TRBJ1-3	TGTGCCTGGAGTGCACAGGGGGCTATCGTCGGAAACACCATATATTTT	CAWSAQGAIVGNTIYF
.	.	TRBV18	TRBJ2-2	TGTGCCAGCTCGCGCGATCCGGGGTGGAACACCGGGGAGCTGTTTTTT	CASSRDPGWNTGELFF
.	TRBD1	TRBV19	TRBJ1-1	TGTGCCAGTAGTACCCAGACAGGGGGCACTGAAGCTTTCTTT	CASSTQTGGTEAFF
.	TRBD2	TRBV7-2	TRBJ2-1	TGTGCCAGCAGACCGGGACTAGCGGGAGTCTGGGAGCAGTTCTTC	CASRPGLAGVWEQFF
.	TRBD1	TRBV20-1	TRBJ1-5	TGCAGCGACAGGGGGGGTCAGCCCCAGCATTTT	CSDRGGQPQHF
.	TRBD2	TRBV5-8	TRBJ2-1	TGTGCCAGCAGTACATTACATAGCGGGATTCGGCGCTCCTACAATGAGCAGTTCTTC	CASSTLHSGIRRSYNEQFF
.	.	TRBV4-3	TRBJ2-1	TGCGCCAGCAGCTTGGGAGCCTACAATGAGCAGTTCTTC	CASSLGAYNEQFF
.	TRBD1	TRBV7-9	TRBJ2-5	TGTGCCAGCAGCTTGAGACAGGGGGCGCTTCGGGAGACCCAGTACTTC	CASSLRQGALRETQYF
.	TRBD1	TRBV29-1	TRBJ2-7	TGCAGCGTATCCGGGACAGGGGTTGGGTCCTACGAGCAGTACTTC	CSVSGTGVGSYEQYF
.	TRBD1	TRBV5-4	TRBJ2-4	TGTGCCAGCAGCAAACCGGGACAGCAAAACATTCAGTACTTC	CASSKPGQQNIQYF
.	.	TRBV7-6	TRBJ1-3	TGTGCCAGCAGTGGCCCTTGGTTTACTGGAAACACCATATATTTT	CASSGPWFTGNTIYF
.	.	TRBV11-1	TRBJ2-7	TGTGCCAGCAGCTTAGAATACGAGCAGTACTTC	CASSLEYEQYF
.	TRBD2	TRBV14	TRBJ2-2	TGTGCCAGCAGCCAAGTAGGGACTATACTTGGCGGGGAGCTGTTTTTT	CASSQVGTILGGELFF
.	TRBD2	TRBV5-6	TRBJ2-1	TGTGCCAGCAGCACGAAGACTAGCTGGATTAGCGATGAGCAGTTCTTC	CASSTKTSWISDEQFF
.	.	TRBV7-9	TRBJ1-2	TGTGCCAGCAGCCAAACCACAGGGACGCATGGCTACACCTTC	CASSQTTGTHGYTF
.	.	TRBV3-1/TRBV3-2	TRBJ2-3	TGTGCCAGCAGCCCTCCAAACCCAAGCACAGATACGCAGTATTTT	CASSPPNPSTDTQYF
.	.	TRBV6-5	TRBJ2-1	TGTGCCAGCAGCAAAGGCCGGCGCGCGCCGTTCTTC	CASSKGRRAPFF
.	.	TRBV4-1	TRBJ2-1	TGCGCCAGCAGCCAACCGATAGCGGCATCCTACAATGAGCAGTTCTTC	CASSQPIAASYNEQFF
.	.	TRBV19	TRBJ1-5	TGTGCCAGTAGTATAGACAGGGCCCAGCCCCAGCATTTT	CASSIDRAQPQHF
.	TRBD1	TRBV4-2	TRBJ1-1	TGTGCCAGCAGCCAGCCCGGGACAGGGATGAACACTGAAGCTTTCTTT	CASSQPGTGMNTEAFF
.	.	TRBV27	TRBJ1-2	TGTGCCAGCCGCTTCAGGGGCGGCGGCTACACCTTC	CASRFRGGGYTF
.	.	TRBV6-5	TRBJ1-3	TGTGCCAGCAGTTACGAACGAGTCGCCACCATATATTTT	CASSYERVATIYF
.	.	TRBV2	TRBJ2-7	TGTGCCAGCAGCCCGGACCCTCCGCTCTACGAGCAGTACTTC	CASSPDPPLYEQYF
.	.	TRBV7-8	TRBJ1-1	TGTGCCAGCAGCCTGGGAGCTCCGGGGGCTTTCTTT	CASSLGAPGAFF
.	TRBD1	TRBV9	TRBJ1-1	TGTGCCAGCAGCGGGTCCACAGGGGCACAGAACACTGAAGCTTTCTTT	CASSGSTGAQNTEAFF
.	TRBD2	TRBV19	TRBJ2-1	TGTGCCAGTAGTACCCTAGCGGCCTCCTACAATGAGCAGTTCTTC	CASSTLAASYNEQFF
.	.	TRBV7-2	TRBJ2-6	TGTGCCAGCAGCTTAGTGCCGGACTCTGGGGCCAACGTCCTGACTTTC	CASSLVPDSGANVLTF
.	.	TRBV7-2	TRBJ2-5	TGTGCCAGCACCCTTCTGGCAGGTTTGTCCCAAGAGACCCAGTACTTC	CASTLLAGLSQETQYF
.	.	TRBV5-1	TRBJ1-4	TGCGCCAGCAGCTTGGGTAGGGGAAATGAAAAACTGTTTTTT	CASSLGRGNEKLFF
.	.	TRBV30	TRBJ2-3	TGTGCGTCCACCATCAGGGTCAGTACGACAGATACGCAGTATTTT	CASTIRVSTTDTQYF
.	TRBD2	TRBV7-3	TRBJ2-3	TGTGCCAGCAGCTTAAACGGGGGGAGTACTGATACGCAGTATTTT	CASSLNGGSTDTQYF
.	.	TRBV20-1	TRBJ1-2	TGCAGTGCTAGATTAGGTCGTGGCTACACCTTC	CSARLGRGYTF
.	TRBD1	TRBV7-2	TRBJ2-7	TGTGCCAGCAGCTTGGAGACAGGGGGCTCCTACGAGCAGTACTTC	CASSLETGGSYEQYF